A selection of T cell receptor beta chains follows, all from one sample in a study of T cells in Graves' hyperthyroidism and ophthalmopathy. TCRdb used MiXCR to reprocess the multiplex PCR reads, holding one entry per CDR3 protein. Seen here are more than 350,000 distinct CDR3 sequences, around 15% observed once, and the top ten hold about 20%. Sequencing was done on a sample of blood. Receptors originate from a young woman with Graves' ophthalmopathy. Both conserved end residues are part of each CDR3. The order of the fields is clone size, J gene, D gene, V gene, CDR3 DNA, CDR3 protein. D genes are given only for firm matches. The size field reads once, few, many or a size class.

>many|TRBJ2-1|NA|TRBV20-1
TGCAGTGCTAGAGAGGGACGAAACAATGAGCAGTTCTTC
CSAREGRNNEQFF
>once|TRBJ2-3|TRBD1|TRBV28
TGTGCCAGCAGTTTATCGGGACAGGGGGCAGATGCGCAGTACTTT
CASSLSGQGADAQYF
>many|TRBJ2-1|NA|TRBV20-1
TGCAGTGCTAGTCTCCGGGTTGGGTACAATGAGCAGTTCTTC
CSASLRVGYNEQFF
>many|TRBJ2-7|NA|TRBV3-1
TGTGCCAGCAGCCCGGCTCCGGGGTACGAGCAGTACTTC
CASSPAPGYEQYF
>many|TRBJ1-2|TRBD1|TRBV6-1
TGTGCCAGCAGTGTTGGACAGGGCTATGGCTACACCTTC
CASSVGQGYGYTF
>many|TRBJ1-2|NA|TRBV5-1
TGCGCCAGCAGCGACAGGTTTGGCTATGGCTACACCTTC
CASSDRFGYGYTF
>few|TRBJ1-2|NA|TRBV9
TGTGCCAGCAGTGAAAAAATCCCCAGTAACTATGGCTACACCTTC
CASSEKIPSNYGYTF
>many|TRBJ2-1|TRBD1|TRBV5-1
TGCGCCAGCAGCTTCGGGACAGGTGTTACTGAGCAGTTCTTC
CASSFGTGVTEQFF
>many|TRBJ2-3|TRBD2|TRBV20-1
TGCAGTGCTATTGGACTAGCGTTCTTAGATACGCAGTATTTT
CSAIGLAFLDTQYF
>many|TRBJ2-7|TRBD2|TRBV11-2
TGTGCCAGCAGTTACTCTAGCGGGGGTAACTACGAGCAGTACTTC
CASSYSSGGNYEQYF